This entry lists 5 T cell receptor beta chains sequenced from one sample in a study of early stage breast cancer tumors. Sequenced by immunoSEQ multiplex PCR; TCRdb stores in-frame clones only, minus some. The sample shows about 36,000 clones, 70% to 85% of them seen only once. Sequenced sample: blood. These receptors all come from a person in their sixties with breast cancer.

The V and J genes are TRBV27 and TRBJ2-7; tentatively, D is TRBD2 (7 bases). Looked up from germline, CDR1 is MNHEY and CDR2 is SMNVEV (reference sequence). V was cut by 4 bases and J by 2 bases, with 15 bases left in between. This CDR3 is 15 amino acids long. The CDR3: CASSWRGGRPYEQYF. As DNA, the CDR3 is TGTGCCAGCAGTTGGAGGGGGGGGAGGCCCTACGAGCAGTACTTC.

The rearrangement uses TRBV28 and TRBJ2-7; possibly TRBD2 for D (6 bases). From germline, CDR1 is MDHEN and CDR2 SYDVKM. V lost 6 bases and J lost 4, with 16 bases in between. This CDR3 contains 14 residues. The CDR3 bases are TGTGCCAGCAGACTTAGCGGAGTCCTTTACGAGCAGTACTTC. Translated: CASRLSGVLYEQYF.

The V and J genes are TRBV7-9 and TRBJ1-2, with TRBD1 as a possible D gene (6 bases). CDR3 length: 12 amino acids. With 5 bases removed from V and 8 bases from J, the gap between germline ends came to 12 bases. From germline, CDR1 is SEHNR and CDR2 FQNEAQ (reference sequence). CDR3 amino acids: CASSPKTGGYTF. In DNA form, the CDR3 reads TGTGCCAGCAGCCCCAAGACAGGCGGCTACACCTTC.

V usage is TRBV2 and J usage is TRBJ1-5; D call uncertain. The germline V and J ends were trimmed by 6 bases and 6 bases, with 9 bases remaining between them. The CDR3 extends over 12 amino acids. Per germline, CDR1 SNHLY and CDR2 FYNNEI. CDR3 residues: CASRGIRQPQHF. The CDR3 DNA sequence: TGTGCCAGCAGGGGGATCCGTCAGCCCCAGCATTTT.

The chain carries TRBV6-1 and TRBJ1-5; a possible D gene is TRBD1 (5 bases). Trimming took off 3 bases at V and 6 bases at J, with 18 bases between the two ends. Germline-derived CDR1 and CDR2 are MNHNS and SASEGT. The CDR3 sequence is 16 residues long. The CDR3 loop is CASSEVWRGAGQPQHF. As DNA, the CDR3 is TGTGCCAGCAGTGAGGTTTGGAGGGGCGCAGGTCAGCCCCAGCATTTT.